Listed below are T cell receptor beta chains from one sample, sequenced in a study of blood T cell repertoires in COVID-19. Assay: immunoSEQ multiplex PCR; the TCRdb copy retains only in-frame clones and omits some. The sample shows approximately 340,000 clones, more than 70% of them seen only once. Sequencing was performed on peripheral blood. The receptor source for this set is a man under 40 with active or convalescent COVID-19. Both conserved end residues are part of each CDR3. D genes are given only for firm matches. Size is stated for part of the rows, as once, few or many counts, or as a class when the clone is expanded.

length	V	size	D	J	DNA	CDR3
15	TRBV10-3	NA	TRBD2	TRBJ2-1	TGTGCCACCTCCCCGGCGGGAGCCCTAGGGAATGAGCAGTTCTTC	CATSPAGALGNEQFF
15	TRBV27	NA	NA	TRBJ1-4	TGTGCCAGCAGTTTAAGGGGGTCGAGGTGGGAAAAACTGTTTTTT	CASSLRGSRWEKLFF
16	TRBV7-2	NA	TRBD1	TRBJ1-5	TGTGCCAGCAGTCCCACTTACAGGGGTAGCAATCAGCCCCAGCATTTT	CASSPTYRGSNQPQHF
14	TRBV6-2/TRBV6-3	NA	NA	TRBJ2-2	TGTGCCAGCAGTTACTCCTACAGCACCGGGGAGCTGTTTTTT	CASSYSYSTGELFF
14	TRBV6-6	NA	TRBD1	TRBJ2-1	TGTGCCAGCAGTTCGGGACAGGGGAAGGGTGAGCAGTTCTTC	CASSSGQGKGEQFF
16	TRBV28	few	TRBD1	TRBJ1-2	TGTGCCAGCAGTTTATCCAGGACAGGGCTCGGCTATGGCTACACCTTC	CASSLSRTGLGYGYTF
13	TRBV5-4	NA	TRBD2	TRBJ2-1	TGTGCCACTTCCTTAGCGGGGTACAATGAGCAGTTCTTC	CATSLAGYNEQFF
15	TRBV2	once	NA	TRBJ1-5	TGTGCCAGCAGTCAGGGGACGGTTAGCAATCAGCCCCAGCATTTT	CASSQGTVSNQPQHF
14	TRBV7-2	NA	NA	TRBJ2-5	TGTGCCAGCAGCGCCGCCGGGATGGGGGAGACCCAGTACTTC	CASSAAGMGETQYF
14	TRBV19	NA	NA	TRBJ1-5	TGTGCCAGTAGTAACGGTGGTCTCAATCAGCCCCAGCATTTT	CASSNGGLNQPQHF
14	TRBV7-9	NA	TRBD1	TRBJ1-1	TGTGCCAGCAGCTACGACAGGGGGGACACTGAAGCTTTCTTT	CASSYDRGDTEAFF
15	TRBV6-6	NA	NA	TRBJ1-5	TGTGCCAGCAACCCGGGGGGTTATGGCAATCAGCCCCAGCATTTT	CASNPGGYGNQPQHF
15	TRBV6-6	NA	TRBD2	TRBJ2-7	TGTGCCAGCAGTACGACGGGAGGGAGGCAAGGGGAGCAGTACTTC	CASSTTGGRQGEQYF
15	TRBV5-1	NA	TRBD2	TRBJ2-7	TGCGCCAGCAGCCTAGCATGGGGGGGCTCCTACGAGCAGTACTTC	CASSLAWGGSYEQYF
15	TRBV6-5	NA	NA	TRBJ2-5	TGTGCCAGCAGTTACTCGCGGAACAACGGGGGGACCCAGTACTTC	CASSYSRNNGGTQYF
14	TRBV29-1	NA	NA	TRBJ2-2	TGCAGCGTTGGGAGGTCCGCGAACACCGGGGAGCTGTTTTTT	CSVGRSANTGELFF
18	TRBV7-9	NA	TRBD2	TRBJ2-1	TGTGCCAGCAGCTCAGTCGGACTAGCGGGGGTACCTAACAATGAGCAGTTCTTC	CASSSVGLAGVPNNEQFF
19	TRBV30	NA	NA	TRBJ2-6	TGTGCCTGGGGTCTTTGGGGGGGACAAGGGGCCCCTGGCGCCAACGTCCTGACTTTC	CAWGLWGGQGAPGANVLTF
16	TRBV28	NA	TRBD2	TRBJ2-1	TGTGCCAGCAGTCCACTAGCGGGAGTGTCCTACAATGAGCAGTTCTTC	CASSPLAGVSYNEQFF
16	TRBV6-1	NA	TRBD2	TRBJ2-1	TGTGCCAGCAGTGAAAGGACGGGACTAGCGGGAGGGGAGCAGTTCTTC	CASSERTGLAGGEQFF
18	TRBV9	NA	TRBD2	TRBJ2-3	TGTGCCAGCAGCGTAGACCCTCCAGGCGGCGGGAGAGAGGATACGCAGTATTTT	CASSVDPPGGGREDTQYF
20	TRBV11-2	NA	NA	TRBJ2-1	TGTGCCAGCAGCTTAGACTGGCGGAACCGTCCTTCGAGCTCCTACAATGAGCAGTTCTTC	CASSLDWRNRPSSSYNEQFF
14	TRBV5-1	NA	TRBD2	TRBJ2-3	TGCGCCAGCAGCCAGGGAGGGGAGGAAGATACGCAGTATTTT	CASSQGGEEDTQYF
15	TRBV6-5	NA	TRBD2	TRBJ2-1	TGTGCCAGCAGTTACGGTGCGGGAGGGTCCAATGAGCAGTTCTTC	CASSYGAGGSNEQFF
15	TRBV15	many	NA	TRBJ2-2	TGTGCCACCAGCAGATCCAGGGATTTATCCGGGGAGCTGTTTTTT	CATSRSRDLSGELFF
14	TRBV7-3	NA	TRBD1	TRBJ1-2	TGTGCCAGCAGCTTGGGACAGGTAGGCTATGGCTACACCTTC	CASSLGQVGYGYTF
12	TRBV5-6	NA	TRBD1	TRBJ1-2	TGTGCCAGCAGCTGGGACAGGCGTGGCTACACCTTC	CASSWDRRGYTF
14	TRBV5-1	few	NA	TRBJ2-3	TGCGCCAGCAGCTTGGCACTTGAGGCCGATACGCAGTATTTT	CASSLALEADTQYF
16	TRBV15	NA	NA	TRBJ2-2	TGTGCCACCAGCAGAGATACGGGGGCGAACACCGGGGAGCTGTTTTTT	CATSRDTGANTGELFF
15	TRBV6-5	once	NA	TRBJ2-7	TGTGCCAGCAGAACCCCAGCCCAGGGGGGCTACGAGCAGTACTTC	CASRTPAQGGYEQYF
17	TRBV30	NA	NA	TRBJ1-2	TGTGCCTGGATCGGGGAGGGAAGTCAAGGCCTCTGGGGTGGCTACACCTTC	CAWIGEGSQGLWGGYTF
15	TRBV11-2	NA	TRBD2	TRBJ2-1	TGTGCCAGCAGCCCTGGACTAGTCTCCTACAATGAGCAGTTCTTC	CASSPGLVSYNEQFF
14	TRBV28	once	NA	TRBJ2-3	TGTGCCAGCACTAGCATCGCTAGCACAGATACGCAGTATTTT	CASTSIASTDTQYF
14	TRBV28	few	TRBD1	TRBJ1-2	TGTGCCAGCAGTGGGTGGGACAGCAGCTATGGCTACACCTTC	CASSGWDSSYGYTF
14	TRBV30	NA	TRBD2	TRBJ2-5	TGTGCCTGGATCGCTAGCGGAGATCAAGAGACCCAGTACTTC	CAWIASGDQETQYF
14	TRBV6-6	NA	TRBD2	TRBJ2-1	TGTGCCAGCAGTTACTGGGCTAGCGGGGATGAGCAGTTCTTC	CASSYWASGDEQFF
14	TRBV7-9	NA	NA	TRBJ1-3	TGTGCCAGCAGCTTACGGGGCTCTGGAAACACCATATATTTT	CASSLRGSGNTIYF
11	TRBV29-1	NA	TRBD1	TRBJ1-2	TGCAGCGTAGGACAGGTTTATGGCTACACCTTC	CSVGQVYGYTF
12	TRBV11-2	NA	NA	TRBJ1-3	TGTGCCAGCAGCTCGCAGGGGAACACCATATATTTT	CASSSQGNTIYF
13	TRBV21-1	NA	NA	TRBJ2-7	TGTGCCAGCAGCAAAGGGGGAGAATACGAGCAGTACTTC	CASSKGGEYEQYF
14	TRBV10-3	NA	NA	TRBJ1-1	TGTGCCATCAGACGACAGGAGATGAACACTGAAGCTTTCTTT	CAIRRQEMNTEAFF
16	TRBV28	once	NA	TRBJ1-1	TGTGCCAGCAGTCGTACAGGGAAGCCCTTGAACACTGAAGCTTTCTTT	CASSRTGKPLNTEAFF
15	TRBV5-1	NA	TRBD1	TRBJ2-7	TGCGCCAGCAGCTTGGACAGGGGGGTCTCCTACGAGCAGTACTTC	CASSLDRGVSYEQYF
20	TRBV7-3	NA	TRBD2	TRBJ2-2	TGTGCCAGCAGCTTAGGGGGGACTAGCGGGAGGTACGAGGACACCGGGGAGCTGTTTTTT	CASSLGGTSGRYEDTGELFF
12	TRBV29-1	NA	NA	TRBJ2-5	TGCAGCATTCGCGTGGGGCGCGAGACCCAGTACTTC	CSIRVGRETQYF
13	TRBV18	once	TRBD1	TRBJ2-7	TGTGCCAGCTCTCCGGGACAGCTGCACGAGCAGTACTTC	CASSPGQLHEQYF
12	TRBV6-5	NA	NA	TRBJ2-2	TGTGCCAGCAGCTTAAACACCGGGGAGCTGTTTTTT	CASSLNTGELFF
15	TRBV9	NA	NA	TRBJ2-3	TGTGCCAGCAGCGTAGATGGTAGGCCGTCCGGGACGCAGTATTTT	CASSVDGRPSGTQYF
15	TRBV6-5	NA	TRBD1	TRBJ1-1	TGTGCCAGCAGTACCTCCGGGACAGGGGACACTGAAGCTTTCTTT	CASSTSGTGDTEAFF
16	TRBV6-4	NA	TRBD1	TRBJ1-4	TGTGCCAGCAGTGATTCACAGGGGGCTTGTTGTGAAAAACTGTTTTTT	CASSDSQGACCEKLFF
16	TRBV9	NA	NA	TRBJ2-2	TGTGCCAGCAGCGACGGGGTATCGGCCTACACCGGGGAGCTGTTTTTT	CASSDGVSAYTGELFF
15	TRBV30	NA	TRBD1	TRBJ2-7	TGTGCCTGGGCTTACAGGGACAGGGGGCTCTACGAGCAGTACTTC	CAWAYRDRGLYEQYF
15	TRBV19	NA	NA	TRBJ2-3	TGTGCCAGTCTTCCCCGAAGGGGCCTATGGGATACGCAGTATTTT	CASLPRRGLWDTQYF